These 12 T cell receptor beta chains were sequenced from one sample in a study of metastatic and nonmetastatic thyroid tumors. None of the patients had undergone any treatment ahead of thyroid surgery. TCRdb reanalyzed the PCR reads via MiXCR. The sample lists about 17,000 clones, roughly 22% occurring once. The material sequenced was adjacent normal tissue. The source of these receptors is a female donor with papillary thyroid cancer or a benign thyroid nodule (not recorded which). Some clones in this sample may be carry-over from other donors' samples.

In its sample, this clone was seen a few times. This chain links TRBV29-1 with TRBJ2-1; D uncertain. Germline CDR1 SQVTM, CDR2 ANQGSEA. The CDR3 runs to 12 residues. Trimming stripped 4 bases from V and 5 bases from J, with 9 bases between. CDR3 coding DNA: TGCAGCGTTGCTCCCAACAACAATGAGCAGTTCTTC. Its translation is CSVAPNNNEQFF.

This clone appeared a few times. The chain joins TRBV6-1 to TRBJ1-5; 7 nucleotides align to TRBD1. Germline V gene sequence: CDR1 MNHNS, CDR2 SASEGT. V gave up 6 bases and J gave up 5 bases; unmatched junction bases: 4. The CDR3 runs 13 residues. CDR3: CASRGDSDQPQHF. The CDR3 nucleotides are TGTGCCAGCAGGGGGGACAGTGATCAGCCCCAGCATTTT.

This clone has more than one count but fewer than ten. This chain connects TRBV5-1 to TRBJ2-3; 12 nucleotides agree with TRBD2. The CDR3 totals 17 residues. V shed 2 bases, J shed 1 base, and the junction held 5 bases outside the gene matches. CDR1 and CDR2 (germline): SGHRS, YFSETQ. This chain's CDR3 is CASSFLAGGEGTDTQYF. The CDR3 DNA follows: TGCGCCAGCAGCTTTCTAGCGGGAGGGGAGGGCACAGATACGCAGTATTTT.

The rearrangement joins TRBV14 to TRBJ1-1; D is perhaps TRBD1 (6 bases). This CDR3 region has 14 residues. V was trimmed by 2 bases and J by 5 bases, leaving 12 bases between them. Germline assignment: CDR1 SGHDN and CDR2 FVKESK. CDR3 coding DNA: TGTGCCAGCAGCCAATGGGCAGGGGTAACTGAAGCTTTCTTT. Amino acids: CASSQWAGVTEAFF.

This clone was observed many times. This chain connects TRBV11-3 to TRBJ2-7; TRBD2 matches 9 bases. Germline assignment: CDR1 SGHNT and CDR2 YENEEA. With V trimmed by 1 base and J by 2 bases, 3 bases remained unmatched. This CDR3 is 15 amino acids long. The CDR3 reads CASSLGLAVTYEQYF. CDR3 nucleotide sequence: TGTGCCAGCAGCTTAGGACTAGCGGTTACCTACGAGCAGTACTTC. Combining the CDR3 with reference TRBV11-3 and TRBJ2-7 gives the whole variable domain EAGVVQSPRYKIIEKKQPVAFWCNPISGHNTLYWYLQNLGQGPELLIRYENEEAVDDSQLPKDRFSAERLKGVDSTLKIQPAELGDSAVYLCASSLGLAVTYEQYFGPGTRLTVT.

The V call is TRBV20-1, the J call TRBJ2-6, with 11 bases that match TRBD2. The CDR3 length is 16 residues. V shed 3 bases and J 6 bases; nucleotides not matched to a gene: 7. In germline, CDR1 is DFQATT, CDR2 SNEGSKA (reference sequence). The CDR3 nucleotides read TGCAGTGCTAGGATTAGCGGGGGGGATTCGGCCAACGTCCTGACTTTC. Its protein is CSARISGGDSANVLTF.

This clone appeared a few times. The V and J genes are TRBV11-3 and TRBJ1-1; D gene ambiguous. The V end was cut by 0 bases, the J end by 3 bases, with 5 bases between. The CDR3 runs 13 residues. The germline CDR1 and CDR2 sequences are SGHNT and YENEEA. The CDR3 DNA sequence: TGTGCCAGCAGCTTAGAGGTGGACACTGAAGCTTTCTTT. Translation: CASSLEVDTEAFF.

The genes are TRBV18 and TRBJ2-2, with D hard to call. The V and J ends lost 1 base and 3 bases respectively, with 3 bases between them. The CDR3 sequence is 13 residues long. CDR1 and CDR2 from the germline V gene are KGHSH and LQKENI. In nucleotides, the CDR3 is TGTGCCAGCTCACCACAGGACACCGGGGAGCTGTTTTTT. Amino acid sequence: CASSPQDTGELFF.

The CDR3 sequence: CSARLEVNYGYTF. The CDR3 DNA is TGCAGTGCTAGGCTCGAAGTTAACTATGGCTACACCTTC. The chain recombines TRBV20-1 with TRBJ1-2; no reliable D call. The V gene's germline CDR1 is DFQATT and CDR2 SNEGSKA (reference sequence). This CDR3 comprises 13 residues. V gave up 3 bases and J gave up 1 base, with 9 bases separating them.

The V and J genes are TRBV7-2 and TRBJ1-5; 9 bases match TRBD1. Germline V gene data show CDR1 as SGHTA and CDR2 as FQGNSA. The CDR3 sequence is 14 residues long. V shed 4 bases and J 8 bases; nucleotides not matched to a gene: 6. The CDR3 is CASSYTGGDKPQHF. The CDR3 DNA is TGTGCCAGCAGCTATACAGGGGGCGATAAGCCCCAGCATTTT.

CDR3 sequence: CSARVGKERGYTF. The CDR3 nucleotides read TGCAGTGCTAGAGTCGGGAAGGAACGGGGCTACACCTTC. The gene calls are TRBV20-1 and TRBJ1-2; D unresolved. In germline, CDR1 is DFQATT, CDR2 SNEGSKA (reference sequence). Trimming removed 1 base from V and 8 bases from J, with 14 bases in between. This CDR3 region has 13 residues.

To note about this clone: Other nucleotide sequences from this sample produce the same CDR3. The J gene is TRBJ1-1, the V gene TRBV20-1, with unresolved D. The V gene's germline CDR1 is DFQATT and CDR2 SNEGSKA (reference sequence). The germline V and J ends were trimmed by 1 base and 0 bases, with 0 bases remaining between them. The CDR3 sequence is 11 residues long. CDR3: CSARVNTEAFF. CDR3 coding DNA: TGCAGTGCTAGAGTGAACACTGAAGCTTTCTTT.